This T cell receptor (beta chain) was sequenced for a study of T cells in Graves' hyperthyroidism and ophthalmopathy. General study results and limits: The model predicted ophthalmopathy a median around six months before onset. The majority of expanded thyroid clonotypes above 0.001 also appeared in blood.

With regard to this clonotype: Its target is unknown. Its ends do not fully match the called genes, so a read error is possible.

The CDR3 has 15 amino acids. CDR1 MNHEY and CDR2 SMNVEV come from the germline V gene (reference sequence). Template material for amplifying TCR beta CDR3 regions consisted of RNA transcripts. The TCR CDR3 first-round RT-PCR relied on the HTBI primer set. TCRdb analysed the multiplex PCR reads with MiXCR anew, one entry per CDR3 protein. Among 500,000 or so distinct CDR3 sequences, more than 15% were seen once, and the ten largest hold about 31%. The clonotype originates from a woman aged 30 to 39 with Graves' ophthalmopathy. The chain links TRBV27 to TRBJ2-1; tentatively, D is TRBD2 (7 bases). Specimen: blood. The CDR3: CASSPRDNSGNEQLF. DNA for the CDR3: TGTGCCAGCAGCCCCCGGGACAACAGCGGGAATGAGCAGCTCTTC.